This TCR beta chain appears in the sequencing data of a study of T cell changes during pregnancy in multiple sclerosis. Sequencing was performed with immunoSEQ multiplex PCR; in TCRdb, only in-frame clones are kept and a portion is missing. The table includes about 35,000 clones, around nine tenths detected once. This CDR3 region has 14 residues. After removal of 4 bases from V and 3 bases from J, the junction contained 2 bases not matched to a gene. Germline V gene sequence: CDR1 SGHNT, CDR2 YYREEE (reference sequence). The specimen comprised peripheral blood, sampled in the third trimester of pregnancy. This sequence joins TRBV5-4 and TRBJ2-5, with 11 bases fitting TRBD2. The receptor was derived from a female donor in good health, enrolled as a control in a pregnancy study. The CDR3 coding sequence is TGTGCCAGCAGCGGGGGACTAGCGGAAGAGACCCAGTACTTC. Translated: CASSGGLAEETQYF. Combining the CDR3 with reference TRBV5-4 and TRBJ2-5 gives the whole variable domain ETGVTQSPTHLIKTRGQQVTLRCSSQSGHNTVSWYQQALGQGPQFIFQYYREEENGRGNFPPRFSGLQFPNYSSELNVNALELDDSALYLCASSGGLAEETQYFGPGTRLLVL.